The present entry profiles one TCR beta chain with its context. The data derive from a study of blood T cell repertoires in COVID-19. About the study: Material from acute and convalescent COVID-19 was sourced from the United States, Italy and Spain.

Libraries were prepared by immunoSEQ multiplex PCR; TCRdb keeps only in-frame clonotypes and omits some of them. The table records 300,000 or so clones, about 88% of them present only once. V was pared by 3 bases and J by 3 bases, with 7 bases between. The length of the CDR3 is 13 residues. Germline-derived CDR1 and CDR2 are MRHNA and SNTAGT. Symptom resolution, clearance, or two negative PCRs marked the recovered donors of Cohort 3. This clonotype was sampled from a woman under 40 who had recovered from COVID-19. The source material was PBMCs or T cells enriched from blood (not recorded which). The chain uses TRBV6-4 and TRBJ2-3, with D hard to call. In DNA, the CDR3 is TGTGCCAGCAGTGAAGGAGAAACAGATACGCAGTATTTT. It codes for CASSEGETDTQYF.